A selection of T cell receptor beta chains follows, all from one sample in a study of blood T cell repertoires in COVID-19. Sequenced by immunoSEQ multiplex PCR; TCRdb stores in-frame clones only, minus some. In the table there are about 170,000 clones, 85% to 95% of which are singletons. The source material was peripheral blood. Receptor source: a woman between 45 and 65 years old with acute or convalescent COVID-19. Both conserved end residues are part of each CDR3. A D gene is named only where the DNA matches it firmly. Size is stated for part of the rows, as once, few or many counts, or as a class when the clone is expanded.

D	length	V	J	size	DNA	CDR3
TRBD2	14	TRBV25-1	TRBJ2-7	-	TGTGCCAGCAGTGAATGGGGAGGGAGCTACGAGCAGTACTTC	CASSEWGGSYEQYF
-	11	TRBV24-1	TRBJ2-1	-	TGTGCCACCAGTCGGGGGAATGAGCAGTTCTTC	CATSRGNEQFF
TRBD1	14	TRBV10-1	TRBJ2-1	-	TGCGCCAGCAGTATCAGGGACAGGGGCAATGAGCAGTTCTTC	CASSIRDRGNEQFF
-	15	TRBV7-9	TRBJ1-2	-	TGTGCCAGCAGCTCGTCAGGGGCGGGGGACTATGGCTACACCTTC	CASSSSGAGDYGYTF
-	12	TRBV7-9	TRBJ1-1	-	TGTGCCAGCAGCCGGGGTGAAACTGAAGCTTTCTTT	CASSRGETEAFF
-	12	TRBV28	TRBJ1-1	-	TGTGCCATCGGGGGGGCTAGAGCTGAAGCTTTCTTT	CAIGGARAEAFF
-	13	TRBV28	TRBJ1-2	-	TGTGCCAGCAGTTTATATCAGGGGAAGGGCTACACCTTC	CASSLYQGKGYTF
TRBD2	15	TRBV5-4	TRBJ2-5	-	TGTGCCAGCAGCGCCGGGACTAGTTATTTCGAGACCCAGTACTTC	CASSAGTSYFETQYF
TRBD1	19	TRBV23-1	TRBJ2-3	-	TGCGCCAGCAGTCGGCCCGGGACAGGGCATAAAACTAGCACAGATACGCAGTATTTT	CASSRPGTGHKTSTDTQYF
-	12	TRBV6-6	TRBJ1-1	-	TGTGCCAGCAGTTTTATCAGGGAAGAAGCTTTCTTT	CASSFIREEAFF
-	12	TRBV24-1	TRBJ2-3	many	TGTGCCACCCAGGCTACCACAGATACGCAGTATTTT	CATQATTDTQYF
TRBD1	19	TRBV7-6	TRBJ2-1	-	TGTGCCAGCAGCTTACTTACGCGGTCGTTAGGGACAGGGTACAATGAGCAGTTCTTC	CASSLLTRSLGTGYNEQFF
TRBD2	14	TRBV6-5	TRBJ2-7	-	TGTGCCAGCAGTACCGGACTAGCGCTGTACGAGCAGTACTTC	CASSTGLALYEQYF
-	10	TRBV2	TRBJ1-6	-	TGTGCCAGTGGGGGGGGGACTCTCCACTTT	CASGGGTLHF
-	16	TRBV19	TRBJ2-1	-	TGTGCCAGTAGTCCGAGTAGTAGTCCCGTCTACAATGAGCAGTTCTTC	CASSPSSSPVYNEQFF
-	13	TRBV19	TRBJ2-3	-	TGTGCCAGTAGTATACAGGCCCGGGAGACGCAGTATTTT	CASSIQARETQYF
TRBD1	15	TRBV19	TRBJ2-2	-	TGTGCCAGTAGTATCGGGGACAGGGTTTCCGGGGAGCTGTTTTTT	CASSIGDRVSGELFF
TRBD1	17	TRBV6-2/TRBV6-3	TRBJ1-6	-	TGTGCCAGCAGTTATCCGCCTAAACAGGGGCGAGATTCACCCCTCCACTTT	CASSYPPKQGRDSPLHF
-	17	TRBV7-2	TRBJ2-2	-	TGTGCCAGCAGCTTGTATCAGGGGAAGGTGGGGACCGGGGAGCTGTTTTTT	CASSLYQGKVGTGELFF
TRBD1	15	TRBV19	TRBJ1-3	few	TGTGCCAGTAGTCCGGACAGGATCTCTGGAAACACCATATATTTT	CASSPDRISGNTIYF
TRBD1	13	TRBV28	TRBJ1-2	-	TGTGCCAGCAGCTATGGACAGGGCTATGGCTACACCTTC	CASSYGQGYGYTF
TRBD1	15	TRBV4-1	TRBJ1-2	-	TGCGCCAGCAGCCAAGAGTGGGGACAGCTCTATGGCTACACCTTC	CASSQEWGQLYGYTF
TRBD1	14	TRBV18	TRBJ1-1	-	TGTGCCAGCTCCGTGGACAGGGGGTCCACTGAAGCTTTCTTT	CASSVDRGSTEAFF
TRBD1	13	TRBV3-1/TRBV3-2	TRBJ1-1	-	TGTGCCAGCAGCCACGGACAGGGCTCTGAAGCTTTCTTT	CASSHGQGSEAFF
-	13	TRBV2	TRBJ1-1	-	TGTGCCAGCAGTGGACTTGTGAACACTGAAGCTTTCTTT	CASSGLVNTEAFF
-	15	TRBV2	TRBJ1-4	-	TGTGCCAGCCTAGTATCCGGGACACTTGATGAAAAACTGTTTTTT	CASLVSGTLDEKLFF
-	15	TRBV7-2	TRBJ1-1	-	TGTGCCAGCAGCCCGGGGGTGTCGAGGGTTGCTGAAGCTTTCTTT	CASSPGVSRVAEAFF
TRBD1	13	TRBV30	TRBJ1-2	-	TGTGCCTGGAGGGGGACAGGGGGCTATGGCTACACCTTC	CAWRGTGGYGYTF
-	15	TRBV5-6	TRBJ1-2	-	TGTGCCAGCAGCTTGAAGAAGGAAGGAGTTCATGGCTACACCTTC	CASSLKKEGVHGYTF
TRBD1	14	TRBV28	TRBJ1-5	-	TGTGCCAGCAGCTGGACAGGGGGAAGTCAGCCCCAGCATTTT	CASSWTGGSQPQHF
-	15	TRBV10-3	TRBJ2-1	-	TGTGCCATCAGTGAGAGGGAGAGCTCCTACAATGAGCAGTTCTTC	CAISERESSYNEQFF